These T cell receptor beta chains were read from a single sample in a study of cytomegalovirus exposure and HLA in healthy donors. Using immunoSEQ multiplex PCR, the repertoire was profiled, and TCRdb retains in-frame clones only, with some absent. The repertoire holds over 150,000 clones, around 68% seen once, with around 2.3% in the top ten. Sequenced sample: PBMCs. The receptors shown here come from a man aged 25 to 45 in good health and CMV-seronegative. The CDR3 runs from the conserved cysteine through the conserved F or W. D genes are given only for firm matches. A clone size is listed for some rows: how often the clone was seen (once, few, many), or a class if it is expanded.

d_call: -; v_call: TRBV5-1; clone_size: -; j_call: TRBJ1-1; cdr3_nt: TGCGCCAGCAGCCCGGGACAACCGAACACTGAAGCTTTCTTT; cdr3_aa: CASSPGQPNTEAFF
d_call: TRBD1; v_call: TRBV28; clone_size: -; j_call: TRBJ2-7; cdr3_nt: TGTGCCAGCAGTTTAAAGGGACAGGGCTCCTACGAGCAGTACTTC; cdr3_aa: CASSLKGQGSYEQYF
d_call: -; v_call: TRBV19; clone_size: -; j_call: TRBJ2-2; cdr3_nt: TGTGCCAGTAGAAAGCAGGGTAGTGGGGCCGGGGAGCTGTTTTTT; cdr3_aa: CASRKQGSGAGELFF
d_call: TRBD1; v_call: TRBV19; clone_size: -; j_call: TRBJ1-5; cdr3_nt: TGTGCCACCCGAGGGACAGGGGGGATGAATCAGCCCCAGCATTTT; cdr3_aa: CATRGTGGMNQPQHF
d_call: -; v_call: TRBV7-6; clone_size: -; j_call: TRBJ1-5; cdr3_nt: TGTGCCAGCAGCTTAGGGAGGGGTAGCAATCAGCCCCAGCATTTT; cdr3_aa: CASSLGRGSNQPQHF
d_call: -; v_call: TRBV25-1; clone_size: -; j_call: TRBJ1-1; cdr3_nt: TGTGCCACCTCCCGAGAGGGCGTCACTGAAGCTTTCTTT; cdr3_aa: CATSREGVTEAFF
d_call: TRBD2; v_call: TRBV5-1; clone_size: -; j_call: TRBJ2-2; cdr3_nt: TGCGCCAGCAGCCCAAAGGGGACTATATACGGGGAGCTGTTTTTT; cdr3_aa: CASSPKGTIYGELFF
d_call: TRBD2; v_call: TRBV4-2; clone_size: once; j_call: TRBJ2-3; cdr3_nt: TGTGCCAGCAGCCTGATGGCGGGGGGGCGGACAGATACGCAGTATTTT; cdr3_aa: CASSLMAGGRTDTQYF
d_call: TRBD2; v_call: TRBV28; clone_size: few; j_call: TRBJ2-1; cdr3_nt: TGTGCCAGCACCGGGGGGGCCGTCAATGAGCAGTTCTTC; cdr3_aa: CASTGGAVNEQFF
d_call: TRBD2; v_call: TRBV7-9; clone_size: few; j_call: TRBJ2-5; cdr3_nt: TGTGCCAGCAGCCTCGGACTAGCGGGGGAGACCCAGTACTTC; cdr3_aa: CASSLGLAGETQYF
d_call: -; v_call: TRBV28; clone_size: -; j_call: TRBJ1-3; cdr3_nt: TGTGCCACCGTCGGGGACTGGGGTTTGGGAAACACCATATATTTT; cdr3_aa: CATVGDWGLGNTIYF
d_call: TRBD2; v_call: TRBV6-5; clone_size: -; j_call: TRBJ2-7; cdr3_nt: TGTGCCAGCAGTCGGGGGGGCCTCTACGAGCAGTACTTC; cdr3_aa: CASSRGGLYEQYF
d_call: TRBD1; v_call: TRBV7-9; clone_size: -; j_call: TRBJ1-4; cdr3_nt: TGTGCCAGCAGCCGGGACAGGGGGTCCGGAGCTAATGAAAAACTGTTTTTT; cdr3_aa: CASSRDRGSGANEKLFF
d_call: -; v_call: TRBV6-1; clone_size: few; j_call: TRBJ1-2; cdr3_nt: TGTGCCAGCAGTGAAACTCAGGCCATTAACTATGGCTACACCTTC; cdr3_aa: CASSETQAINYGYTF
d_call: -; v_call: TRBV19; clone_size: -; j_call: TRBJ1-1; cdr3_nt: TGTGCCAGTAGTACAGTGAACACTGAAGCTTTCTTT; cdr3_aa: CASSTVNTEAFF
d_call: -; v_call: TRBV28; clone_size: -; j_call: TRBJ1-2; cdr3_nt: TGTGCCAGCAGTTTCGACAGTAGCTACACCTTC; cdr3_aa: CASSFDSSYTF
d_call: -; v_call: TRBV2; clone_size: -; j_call: TRBJ2-2; cdr3_nt: TGTGCCAGCAGCGGACAGAACCCCTCGAACACCGGGGAGCTGTTTTTT; cdr3_aa: CASSGQNPSNTGELFF
d_call: TRBD1; v_call: TRBV6-5; clone_size: -; j_call: TRBJ1-1; cdr3_nt: TGTGCCAGCAGGGACAGGGGGTCGGCTTTCTTT; cdr3_aa: CASRDRGSAFF
d_call: TRBD1; v_call: TRBV5-6; clone_size: -; j_call: TRBJ1-1; cdr3_nt: TGTGCCAGCAGCTTCGGGACAGGTTTAGCTTTCTTT; cdr3_aa: CASSFGTGLAFF
d_call: -; v_call: TRBV6-1; clone_size: -; j_call: TRBJ1-5; cdr3_nt: TGTGCCAGCAGGCGCGCCCACTTTCCCAATCAGCCCCAGCATTTT; cdr3_aa: CASRRAHFPNQPQHF
d_call: -; v_call: TRBV5-6; clone_size: -; j_call: TRBJ1-2; cdr3_nt: TGTGCCAGCAGCCCGGGACTGACTTCTAACTATGGCTACACCTTC; cdr3_aa: CASSPGLTSNYGYTF
d_call: -; v_call: TRBV4-3; clone_size: few; j_call: TRBJ2-3; cdr3_nt: TGCGCCAGCAGCGCGGGACCCAACACAGATACGCAGTATTTT; cdr3_aa: CASSAGPNTDTQYF
d_call: -; v_call: TRBV5-6; clone_size: -; j_call: TRBJ2-7; cdr3_nt: TGTGCCAGCAGCCCCGGGATGGCGGCACACCCCTACGAGCAGTACTTC; cdr3_aa: CASSPGMAAHPYEQYF
d_call: TRBD2; v_call: TRBV6-6; clone_size: -; j_call: TRBJ2-3; cdr3_nt: TGTGCCAGCACTACGACTAGCGGGGGGATTACAGATACGCAGTATTTT; cdr3_aa: CASTTTSGGITDTQYF
d_call: TRBD1; v_call: TRBV16; clone_size: once; j_call: TRBJ1-2; cdr3_nt: TGTGCCAGCAGCCAATCTGGACAGGTAGGAGGCTACACCTTC; cdr3_aa: CASSQSGQVGGYTF
d_call: -; v_call: TRBV27; clone_size: -; j_call: TRBJ2-7; cdr3_nt: TGTGCCAGCAGTTTACAGGCAGATTACGAGCAGTACTTC; cdr3_aa: CASSLQADYEQYF
d_call: TRBD1; v_call: TRBV5-4; clone_size: -; j_call: TRBJ1-1; cdr3_nt: TGTGCCAGCAGCGCGGGACAGGTTAAACACACTGAAGCTTTCTTT; cdr3_aa: CASSAGQVKHTEAFF
d_call: -; v_call: TRBV2; clone_size: -; j_call: TRBJ2-5; cdr3_nt: TGTGCCAGCAGTGAACGGCACAGACAAAGAGAGACCCAGTACTTC; cdr3_aa: CASSERHRQRETQYF
d_call: -; v_call: TRBV25-1; clone_size: -; j_call: TRBJ2-7; cdr3_nt: TGTGCCAGTGGTGCAGGGGGGCATTACGAGCAGTACTTC; cdr3_aa: CASGAGGHYEQYF
d_call: TRBD1; v_call: TRBV6-1; clone_size: -; j_call: TRBJ2-1; cdr3_nt: TGTGCCAGCAGTCTACAGGGGAGCTCCTACAATGAGCAGTTCTTC; cdr3_aa: CASSLQGSSYNEQFF
d_call: -; v_call: TRBV5-6; clone_size: -; j_call: TRBJ1-1; cdr3_nt: TGTGCCAGCAGCTCTACTGGGACACTTCTTACCTCCGAAGCTTTCTTT; cdr3_aa: CASSSTGTLLTSEAFF
d_call: -; v_call: TRBV15; clone_size: -; j_call: TRBJ2-7; cdr3_nt: TGTGCCACCAGCCTCGACACCCCCACTCCCGGTCCCAAAGCAAGCGAGCAGTACTTC; cdr3_aa: CATSLDTPTPGPKASEQYF
d_call: -; v_call: TRBV29-1; clone_size: -; j_call: TRBJ2-2; cdr3_nt: TGCAGCGCCCGCGGGGAGCCGAACACCGGGGAGCTGTTTTTT; cdr3_aa: CSARGEPNTGELFF
d_call: -; v_call: TRBV4-3; clone_size: -; j_call: TRBJ2-5; cdr3_nt: TGCGCCAGCAGCCAAGGAGTCTCGCAAGAGACCCAGTACTTC; cdr3_aa: CASSQGVSQETQYF
d_call: -; v_call: TRBV4-3; clone_size: -; j_call: TRBJ1-2; cdr3_nt: TGCGCCAGCAGCCAAGTCTCCAGGGCCCCAAATGGCTACACCTTC; cdr3_aa: CASSQVSRAPNGYTF
d_call: TRBD2; v_call: TRBV2; clone_size: -; j_call: TRBJ2-7; cdr3_nt: TGTGCCACCCGAGCGGGGGGCGGACTGGAGCAGTACTTC; cdr3_aa: CATRAGGGLEQYF
d_call: -; v_call: TRBV6-1; clone_size: -; j_call: TRBJ2-3; cdr3_nt: TGTGCCAGCAGTGCAGCAGTCGGGACAGATACGCAGTATTTT; cdr3_aa: CASSAAVGTDTQYF
d_call: -; v_call: TRBV7-9; clone_size: many; j_call: TRBJ2-1; cdr3_nt: TGTGCCAGCAGCTTAGGTATCGATGAGCAGTTCTTC; cdr3_aa: CASSLGIDEQFF
d_call: -; v_call: TRBV19; clone_size: -; j_call: TRBJ1-1; cdr3_nt: TGTGCCAGTAGTACACCAGGTCAGACTGAAGCTTTCTTT; cdr3_aa: CASSTPGQTEAFF
d_call: TRBD1; v_call: TRBV4-3; clone_size: -; j_call: TRBJ1-5; cdr3_nt: TGCGCCAGCAGCCTGGACAGGGGCAATCAGCCCCAGCATTTT; cdr3_aa: CASSLDRGNQPQHF
d_call: -; v_call: TRBV5-1; clone_size: -; j_call: TRBJ2-3; cdr3_nt: TGCGCCAGCAGCTTTGGGGGGGCCGGAGATACGCAGTATTTT; cdr3_aa: CASSFGGAGDTQYF
d_call: -; v_call: TRBV10-3; clone_size: few; j_call: TRBJ2-7; cdr3_nt: TGTGCCATCAGTGAGACAGGACAGTCCTACGAGCAGTACTTC; cdr3_aa: CAISETGQSYEQYF
d_call: TRBD2; v_call: TRBV7-2; clone_size: once; j_call: TRBJ2-5; cdr3_nt: TGTGCCAGCAGCTTCCGCGGGGGGGAGCAAGAGACCCAGTACTTC; cdr3_aa: CASSFRGGEQETQYF
d_call: -; v_call: TRBV2; clone_size: -; j_call: TRBJ2-7; cdr3_nt: TGTGCCAGCAGTGCAGACGCGGTCTCCTCCGACGAGCAGTACTTC; cdr3_aa: CASSADAVSSDEQYF
d_call: TRBD1; v_call: TRBV6-1; clone_size: -; j_call: TRBJ1-1; cdr3_nt: TGTGCCAGCAGTCGACAGGGGGCGGGAGATACAGCTTTCTTT; cdr3_aa: CASSRQGAGDTAFF
d_call: -; v_call: TRBV15; clone_size: -; j_call: TRBJ2-7; cdr3_nt: TGTGCCACCAGCAGAGATAGGGCTAGCAAGGCCTACGAGCAGTACTTC; cdr3_aa: CATSRDRASKAYEQYF
d_call: -; v_call: TRBV28; clone_size: once; j_call: TRBJ2-3; cdr3_nt: TGTGCCAGCAGTTCAGGGTCCTCCACAGATACGCAGTATTTT; cdr3_aa: CASSSGSSTDTQYF
d_call: -; v_call: TRBV10-3; clone_size: -; j_call: TRBJ2-7; cdr3_nt: TGTGCCATCAGTGACAGGGGCTGGGAGCAGTACTTC; cdr3_aa: CAISDRGWEQYF
d_call: -; v_call: TRBV2; clone_size: -; j_call: TRBJ1-3; cdr3_nt: TGTGCCAGCAGCGCTGACAGATCCTCTGGAAACACCATATATTTT; cdr3_aa: CASSADRSSGNTIYF
d_call: TRBD2; v_call: TRBV6-5; clone_size: -; j_call: TRBJ2-5; cdr3_nt: TGTGCCAGCAGTAATGAGACGGGGGGGCGGGAGACCCAGTACTTC; cdr3_aa: CASSNETGGRETQYF
d_call: -; v_call: TRBV2; clone_size: -; j_call: TRBJ1-1; cdr3_nt: TGTGCCAGCAGTGGTATTCGGGTCAGGGTAGGAACTGAAGCTTTCTTT; cdr3_aa: CASSGIRVRVGTEAFF
d_call: -; v_call: TRBV30; clone_size: once; j_call: TRBJ2-3; cdr3_nt: TGTGCCTGGAGTGTACGCAGAACAGATACGCAGTATTTT; cdr3_aa: CAWSVRRTDTQYF
d_call: TRBD1; v_call: TRBV29-1; clone_size: -; j_call: TRBJ1-6; cdr3_nt: TGCAGCGTAAAACAGGGGGCTTCTAATTCACCCCTCCACTTT; cdr3_aa: CSVKQGASNSPLHF
d_call: TRBD2; v_call: TRBV19; clone_size: once; j_call: TRBJ2-1; cdr3_nt: TGTTCGGCGGGGGGTACCTCCTACAATGAGCAGTTCTTC; cdr3_aa: CSAGGTSYNEQFF